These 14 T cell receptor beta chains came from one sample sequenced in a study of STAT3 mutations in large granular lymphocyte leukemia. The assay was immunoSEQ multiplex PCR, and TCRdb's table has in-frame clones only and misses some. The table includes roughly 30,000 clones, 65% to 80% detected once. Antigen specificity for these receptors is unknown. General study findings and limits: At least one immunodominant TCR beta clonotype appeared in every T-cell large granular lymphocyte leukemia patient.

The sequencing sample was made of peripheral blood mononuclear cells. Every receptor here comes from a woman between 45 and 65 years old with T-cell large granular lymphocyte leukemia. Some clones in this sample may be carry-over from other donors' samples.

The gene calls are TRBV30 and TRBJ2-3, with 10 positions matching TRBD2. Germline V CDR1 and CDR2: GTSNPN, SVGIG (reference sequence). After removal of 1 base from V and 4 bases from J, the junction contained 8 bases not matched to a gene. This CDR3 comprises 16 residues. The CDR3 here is CAWSGATSGSPDTQYF. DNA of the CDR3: TGTGCCTGGAGTGGGGCGACTAGCGGGTCCCCAGATACGCAGTATTTT.

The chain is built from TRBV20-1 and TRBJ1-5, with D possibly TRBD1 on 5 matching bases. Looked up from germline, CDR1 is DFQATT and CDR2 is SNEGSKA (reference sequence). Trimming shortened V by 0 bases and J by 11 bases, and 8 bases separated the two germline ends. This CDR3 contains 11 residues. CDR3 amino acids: CSAREAGAQHF. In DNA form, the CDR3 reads TGCAGTGCTAGAGAGGCGGGGGCCCAGCATTTT.

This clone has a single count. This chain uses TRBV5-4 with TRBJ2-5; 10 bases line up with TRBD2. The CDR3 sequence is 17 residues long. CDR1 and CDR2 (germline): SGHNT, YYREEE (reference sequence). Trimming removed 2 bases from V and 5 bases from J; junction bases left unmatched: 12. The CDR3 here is CASSFSGLAGALETQYF. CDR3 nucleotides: TGTGCCAGCAGCTTTAGTGGCCTAGCGGGAGCCCTGGAGACCCAGTACTTC.

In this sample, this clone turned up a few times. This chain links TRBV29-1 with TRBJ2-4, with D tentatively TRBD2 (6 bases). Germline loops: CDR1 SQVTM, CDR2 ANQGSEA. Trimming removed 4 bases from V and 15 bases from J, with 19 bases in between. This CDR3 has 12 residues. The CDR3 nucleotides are TGCAGCGTTGTCTTAGAAGGCGGGACTGGGTACTTC. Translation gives CSVVLEGGTGYF.

The CDR3 sequence: CASSYRVGGYEQYF. The DNA for the CDR3 is TGTGCCAGCAGTTACAGGGTGGGCGGCTACGAGCAGTACTTC. The chain carries TRBV27 and TRBJ2-7, with D possibly TRBD1 on 6 matching bases. The germline V and J ends were trimmed by 4 bases and 3 bases, with 13 bases remaining between them. In germline, CDR1 is MNHEY, CDR2 SMNVEV (reference sequence). The CDR3 runs 14 residues.

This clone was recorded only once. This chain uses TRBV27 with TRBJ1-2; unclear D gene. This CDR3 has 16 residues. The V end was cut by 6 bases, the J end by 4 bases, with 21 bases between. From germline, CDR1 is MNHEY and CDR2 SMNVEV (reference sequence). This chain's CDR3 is CASSSAVGRGTYGYTF. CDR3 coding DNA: TGTGCCAGCAGCAGCGCAGTAGGACGGGGAACCTATGGCTACACCTTC.

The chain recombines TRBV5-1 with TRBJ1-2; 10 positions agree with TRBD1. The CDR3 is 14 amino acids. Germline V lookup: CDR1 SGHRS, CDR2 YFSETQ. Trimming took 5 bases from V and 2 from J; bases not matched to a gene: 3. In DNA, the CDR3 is TGCGCCAGCAGGACGGGACAGGGGAACTATGGCTACACCTTC. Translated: CASRTGQGNYGYTF. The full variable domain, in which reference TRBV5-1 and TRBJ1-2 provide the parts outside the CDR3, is KAGVTQTPRYLIKTRGQQVTLSCSPISGHRSVSWYQQTPGQGLQFLFEYFSETQRNKGNFPGRFSGRQFSNSRSEMNVSTLELGDSALYLCASRTGQGNYGYTFGSGTRLTVV.

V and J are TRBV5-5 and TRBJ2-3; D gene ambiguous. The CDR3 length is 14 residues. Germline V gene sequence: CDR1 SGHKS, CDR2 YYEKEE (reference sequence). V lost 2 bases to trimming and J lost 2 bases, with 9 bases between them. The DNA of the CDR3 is TGTGCCAGCAGCTTTCAAGCGCTCACAGATACGCAGTATTTT. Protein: CASSFQALTDTQYF.

The CDR3 DNA sequence: TGTGCCAGCAGCTTGACAGACGTCTCCTACGAGCAGTACTTC. Translation: CASSLTDVSYEQYF. This sequence joins TRBV11-2 and TRBJ2-7; D is perhaps TRBD1 (5 bases). Germline V CDR1 and CDR2: SGHAT, FQNNGV. The CDR3 loop spans 14 amino acids. Trimming took off 3 bases at V and 0 bases at J, with 9 bases between the two ends.

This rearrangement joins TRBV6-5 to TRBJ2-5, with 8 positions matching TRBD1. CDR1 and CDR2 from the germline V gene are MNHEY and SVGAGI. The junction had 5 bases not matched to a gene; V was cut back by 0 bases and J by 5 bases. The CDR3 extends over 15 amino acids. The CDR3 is CASSYSLQGVETQYF. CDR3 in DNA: TGTGCCAGCAGTTACTCGCTACAGGGGGTCGAGACCCAGTACTTC.

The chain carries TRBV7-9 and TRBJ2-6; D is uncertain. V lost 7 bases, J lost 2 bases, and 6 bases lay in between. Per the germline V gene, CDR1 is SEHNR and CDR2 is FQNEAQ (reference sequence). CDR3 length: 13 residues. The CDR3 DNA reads TGTGCCAGCACCCTAGCTGGGGCCAACGTCCTGACTTTC. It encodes CASTLAGANVLTF.

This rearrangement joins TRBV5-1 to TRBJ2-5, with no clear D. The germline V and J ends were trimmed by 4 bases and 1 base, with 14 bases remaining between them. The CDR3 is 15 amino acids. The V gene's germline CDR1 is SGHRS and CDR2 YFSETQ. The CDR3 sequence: CASSLAGQPQETQYF. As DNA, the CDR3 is TGCGCCAGCAGCCTTGCTGGCCAGCCCCAAGAGACCCAGTACTTC.

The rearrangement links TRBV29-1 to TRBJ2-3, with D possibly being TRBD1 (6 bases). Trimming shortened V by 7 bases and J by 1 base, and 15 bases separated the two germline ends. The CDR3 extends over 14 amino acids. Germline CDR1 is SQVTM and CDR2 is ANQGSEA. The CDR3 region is CSAEGPGGTDTQYF. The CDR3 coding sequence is TGCAGCGCCGAGGGCCCAGGGGGCACAGATACGCAGTATTTT.

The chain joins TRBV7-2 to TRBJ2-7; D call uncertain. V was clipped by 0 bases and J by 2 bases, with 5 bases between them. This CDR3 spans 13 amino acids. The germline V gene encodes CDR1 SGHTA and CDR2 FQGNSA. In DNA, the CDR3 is TGTGCCAGCAGCTTAGCGGCCCCCTACGAGCAGTACTTC. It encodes CASSLAAPYEQYF.